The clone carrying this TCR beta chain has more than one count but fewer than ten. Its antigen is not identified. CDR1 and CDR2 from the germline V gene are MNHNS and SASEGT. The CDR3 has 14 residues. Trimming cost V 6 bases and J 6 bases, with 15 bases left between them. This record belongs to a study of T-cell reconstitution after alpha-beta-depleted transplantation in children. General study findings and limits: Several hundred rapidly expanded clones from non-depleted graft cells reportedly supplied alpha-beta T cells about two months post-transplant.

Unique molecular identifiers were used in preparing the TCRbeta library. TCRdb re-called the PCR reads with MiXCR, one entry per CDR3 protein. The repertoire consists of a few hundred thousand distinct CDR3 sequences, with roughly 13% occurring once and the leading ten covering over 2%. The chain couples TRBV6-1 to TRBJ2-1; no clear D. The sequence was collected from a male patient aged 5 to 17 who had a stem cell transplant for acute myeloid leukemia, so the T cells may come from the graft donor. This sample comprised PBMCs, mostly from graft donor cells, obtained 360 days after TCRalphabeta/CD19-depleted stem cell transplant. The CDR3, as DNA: TGTGCCAGCAGCCCCCGATCTTTTATCAATGAGCAGTTCTTC. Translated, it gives CASSPRSFINEQFF.